This TCR beta chain was profiled in a study of regulatory T cells in long-lasting Graves disease (dated by TCRdb to the early 2020s). As for the study more broadly: Persistent Graves' disease was defined as antithyroid drug treatment for over 5 years with persistently positive TSH receptor autoantibodies. Peripheral blood TCR sequencing and RNA sequencing compared persistent Graves' disease patients with newly diagnosed Graves' disease patients. The study was registered as a clinical trial and conducted in China. A total of approximately 35 samples underwent TCR sequencing: around 13 from persistent and around 20 from newly diagnosed Graves' disease patients. On average, persistent Graves' disease patients in the clinical cohort had been on antithyroid drugs for eight to twelve years. Overall study outcomes, separate from this receptor: Only the TCR beta chain was sequenced and analyzed. Preferential use of TRBV28, TRBJ1-2 and TRBJ2-5 was observed in persistent disease, whereas TRBV20-1 and TRBJ2-1 were favored in newly diagnosed disease. Patients with persistent disease shared more public clonotypes (approximately 2,500) than newly diagnosed patients did (966). Persistent Graves' disease patients showed lower TCR Shannon entropy and fewer highly expanded clones than newly diagnosed patients, suggesting clonal expansion. The study examined only peripheral blood because the primary lesion, thyroid tissue, could not be accessed. As a limitation, the authors acknowledged that the small sample size may reduce accuracy.

Taken with the paper, the label for time point translates to: persistent/refractory GD, antithyroid drugs over 5 years with positive TRAb. For both TCR sequencing and RNA sequencing, RNA was extracted from PBMCs using TRIzol. Graves' disease was diagnosed according to American Thyroid Association guidelines. Patients for the study were recruited at an endocrinology department in Xi'an, China. Each patient gave around 9.2 milliliters of peripheral blood, collected in an EDTA anticoagulant tube. Ficoll Paque Plus density gradient separation was used to isolate PBMCs, and no further T cell sorting was performed. An Agilent 2100 Bioanalyzer and agarose gel were used to assess RNA quality, and a NanoDrop 2000 was used to measure RNA concentration. A remark on this clonotype: The specificity of this receptor is unknown. Base qualities are not at hand, and no much larger clone is one base apart.

The library came from multiplex PCR. The reads were generated on an Illumina HiSeq 4000. To build TCR beta libraries, CDR3 regions were amplified by Arm-PCR using iRepertoire HTBI primers. Before sequencing, the PCR products went through gel purification. As for how the authors treated the data: Gene usage analysis of CDR3 amino acid clonotypes relied on the roughly 60 TRBV and 13 to 15 TRBJ segments identified across samples. COPE and FqMerger were used to merge filtered high-quality paired reads into contigs. Contigs were aligned with BLAST to IMGT TRBV, TRBD and TRBJ reference genes, and CDR3 was defined per IMGT. Highly expanded clones were defined as clonotypes with a frequency above 0.1%. Shannon entropy served as the measure of repertoire diversity, while the Gini coefficient captured V-J evenness. A clonotype found in more than one individual was treated as public. Starting from the raw public reads, TCRdb applied fastp trimming at Q25, assembled clones with MiXCR and retained in-frame beta chains. Rows merge per CDR3 protein into single entries with the most common DNA and genes. TCRdb's processing, not the study's, gives the V and J calls here. In all, the sample holds 310,000 or so distinct CDR3 sequences, and under 25% of those were seen once. Jointly, the top ten make up roughly three fifths of the sample.

From cysteine to phenylalanine, the CDR3 is 13 amino acids long. Only the CDR3 DNA is retained, 39 bases long and in frame from the first base. The germline V gene (reference sequence) supplies CDR1 LGHDT and CDR2 YNNKEL. V drops 2 bases and J drops 5 bases, leaving 9 bases in between. The material was peripheral blood mononuclear cells (PBMCs), obtained when the disease was refractory, from a patient treated with antithyroid drugs. The chain joins TRBV3-1 to TRBJ1-1; a tentative D match to TRBD1 spans 5 bases. The source is a female donor with Graves disease. This receptor carries the CDR3 CASSQSWGTEAFF. The nucleotides read TGTGCCAGCAGCCAAAGCTGGGGGACTGAAGCTTTCTTT.